This TCR beta chain was retrieved from a study of T cells in Graves' hyperthyroidism and ophthalmopathy. Trimming took 4 bases from V and 4 from J, leaving 14 bases between them. The CDR3 covers 15 residues. Germline V gene data show CDR1 as KGHSH and CDR2 as LQKENI. TCR beta CDR3 sequences were amplified from RNA transcripts. TCR CDR3 underwent first-round RT-PCR with the HTBI primer set. TCRdb called the multiplex PCR reads again in MiXCR, with one record for every CDR3 protein. The sample has hundreds of thousands of distinct CDR3 sequences, roughly 14% seen once. This chain connects TRBV18 to TRBJ1-3; D remains unclear. This TCR came from a woman younger than 35 with Graves' hyperthyroidism. Sequenced: blood. For the CDR3, the DNA is TGTGCCAGCTCACTCTCGGAGGTCTCCGGAAACACCATATATTTT. Translation gives CASSLSEVSGNTIYF.